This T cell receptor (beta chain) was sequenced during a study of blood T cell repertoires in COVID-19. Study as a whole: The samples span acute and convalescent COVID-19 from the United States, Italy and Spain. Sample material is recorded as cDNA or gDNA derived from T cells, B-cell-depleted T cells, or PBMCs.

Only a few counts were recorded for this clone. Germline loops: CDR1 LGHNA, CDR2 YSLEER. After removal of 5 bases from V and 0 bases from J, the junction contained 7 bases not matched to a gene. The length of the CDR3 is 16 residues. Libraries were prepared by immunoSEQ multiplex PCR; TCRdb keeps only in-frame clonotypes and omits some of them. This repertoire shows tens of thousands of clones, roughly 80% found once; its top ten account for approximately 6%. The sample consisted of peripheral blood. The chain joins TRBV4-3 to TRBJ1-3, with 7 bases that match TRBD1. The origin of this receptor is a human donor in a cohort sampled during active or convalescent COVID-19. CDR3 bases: TGCGCCAGCAGCGTAGGACAGGCGAGCTCTGGAAACACCATATATTTT. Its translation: CASSVGQASSGNTIYF.